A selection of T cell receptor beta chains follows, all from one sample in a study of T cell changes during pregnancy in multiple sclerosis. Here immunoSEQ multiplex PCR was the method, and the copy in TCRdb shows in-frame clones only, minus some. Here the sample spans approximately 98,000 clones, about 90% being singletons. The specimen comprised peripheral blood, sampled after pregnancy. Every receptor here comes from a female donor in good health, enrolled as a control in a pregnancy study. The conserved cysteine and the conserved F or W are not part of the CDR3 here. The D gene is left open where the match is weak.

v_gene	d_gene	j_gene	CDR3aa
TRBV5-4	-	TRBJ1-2	ATHTLIPADYGYT
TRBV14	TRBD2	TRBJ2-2	ASSRLGREDITGELF
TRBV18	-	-	ASSPEVGPYEQY
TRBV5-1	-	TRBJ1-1	ASSSLLGSTEAF
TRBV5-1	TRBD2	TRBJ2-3	ASRRAGGDLPDTQY
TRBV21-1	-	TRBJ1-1	ASQDRGVMNTEAF
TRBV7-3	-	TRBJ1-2	ASSLIGGAGYT
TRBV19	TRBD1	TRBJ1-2	ASRDHTGDHYGYT
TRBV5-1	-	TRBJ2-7	ASSLATWGPSYEQY
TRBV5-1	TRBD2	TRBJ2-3	ASSLNPAGGTDTQY
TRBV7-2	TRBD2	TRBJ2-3	ASSLLAGGPVDTQY